This record concerns one T cell receptor (beta chain) sequence. This sample was taken from a study of chemoradiotherapy in HPV16-positive cancers. The table came from immunoSEQ multiplex PCR; TCRdb's copy has only in-frame clones and leaves some out. The sample holds more than 20,000 clones, less than 90% seen once. Source: blood, taken from a patient who underwent chemoradiotherapy. The TCR was taken from a human donor with HPV-associated anogenital cancer.

The CDR3: CASSGRAGELFF. The CDR3 DNA sequence: TGTGCCAGCAGTGGAAGGGCCGGGGAGCTGTTTTTT. The rearrangement joins TRBV2 to TRBJ2-2; D is unresolved. The germline V gene encodes CDR1 SNHLY and CDR2 FYNNEI. V shed 4 bases and J shed 6 bases, with 6 bases lying between them. This CDR3 has 12 amino acids.